This T cell receptor beta chain was sequenced in a study of Ad26.COV2.S vaccination and SARS-CoV-2 variants. Some clones are missing from TCRdb's copy, which holds only in-frame ones; the method was immunoSEQ multiplex PCR. Of approximately 450,000 clones listed, around 90% were seen once; the top ten hold approximately 12%. The CDR3 runs to 14 residues. Germline values: CDR1 SGHTA, CDR2 FQGNSA. Deletions cut 2 bases from V and 6 bases from J, with 10 bases between. Indicated treatment: roughly 20 received Ad26.COV2.S at low or high dose, single or two shots; about 5 received placebo; per-sample allocation not given. Sampling took place 63 days after the first vaccine or placebo injection.

Material: peripheral blood, obtained in a trial of Ad26.COV2.S vaccine versus placebo. The rearrangement uses TRBV7-2 and TRBJ1-4, with D possibly matching TRBD1 (6 bases). This TCR came from a person between 18 and 65 years old who received the Ad26.COV2.S COVID-19 vaccine or a placebo. CDR3 sequence reads: CASSLRGFDEKLFF. The CDR3 bases are TGTGCCAGCAGCTTAAGGGGGTTCGATGAAAAACTGTTTTTT. Full variable domain (rest looked up from reference TRBV7-2 and TRBJ1-4): GAGVSQSPSNKVTEKGKDVELRCDPISGHTALYWYRQSLGQGLEFLIYFQGNSAPDKSGLPSDRFSAERTGGSVSTLTIQRTQQEDSAVYLCASSLRGFDEKLFFGSGTQLSVL.